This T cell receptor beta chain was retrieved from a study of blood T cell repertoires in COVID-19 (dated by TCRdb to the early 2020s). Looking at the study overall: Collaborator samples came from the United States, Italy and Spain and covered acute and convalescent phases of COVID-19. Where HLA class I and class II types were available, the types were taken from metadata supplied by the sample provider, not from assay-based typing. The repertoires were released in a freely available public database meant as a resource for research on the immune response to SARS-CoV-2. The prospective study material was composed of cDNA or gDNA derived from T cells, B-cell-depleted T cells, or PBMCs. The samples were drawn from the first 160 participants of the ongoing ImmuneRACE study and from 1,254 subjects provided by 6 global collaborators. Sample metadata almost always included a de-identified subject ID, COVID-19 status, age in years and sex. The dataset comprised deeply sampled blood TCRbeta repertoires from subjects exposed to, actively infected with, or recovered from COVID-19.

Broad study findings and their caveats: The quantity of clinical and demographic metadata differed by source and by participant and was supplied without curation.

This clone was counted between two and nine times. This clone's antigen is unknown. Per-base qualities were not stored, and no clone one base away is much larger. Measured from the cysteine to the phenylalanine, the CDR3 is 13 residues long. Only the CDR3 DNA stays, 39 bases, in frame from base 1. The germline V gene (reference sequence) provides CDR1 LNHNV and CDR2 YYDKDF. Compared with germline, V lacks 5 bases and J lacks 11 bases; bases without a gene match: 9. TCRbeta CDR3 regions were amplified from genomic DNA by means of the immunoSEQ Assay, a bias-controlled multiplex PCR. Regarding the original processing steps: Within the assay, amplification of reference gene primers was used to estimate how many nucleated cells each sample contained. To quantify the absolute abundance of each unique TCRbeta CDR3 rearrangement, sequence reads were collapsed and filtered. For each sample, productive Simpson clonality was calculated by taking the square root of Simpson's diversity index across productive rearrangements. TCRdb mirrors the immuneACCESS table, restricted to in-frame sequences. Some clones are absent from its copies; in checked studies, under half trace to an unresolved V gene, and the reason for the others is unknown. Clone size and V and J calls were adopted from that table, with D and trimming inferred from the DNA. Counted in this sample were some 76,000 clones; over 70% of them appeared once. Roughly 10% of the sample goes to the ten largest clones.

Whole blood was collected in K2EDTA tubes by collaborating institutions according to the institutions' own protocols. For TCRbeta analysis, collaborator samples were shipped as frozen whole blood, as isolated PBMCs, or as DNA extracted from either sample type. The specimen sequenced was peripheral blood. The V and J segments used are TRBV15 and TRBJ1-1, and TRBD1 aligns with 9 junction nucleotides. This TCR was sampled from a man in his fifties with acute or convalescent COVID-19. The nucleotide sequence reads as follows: TGTGCCACCAGCCGGGAATGGGACAGGGAGGCTTTCTTT. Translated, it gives CATSREWDREAFF.